The 25 T cell receptor beta chains below come from one sample, sequenced in a study of identical twins' blood T cells. TCRdb analysed the 5' RACE reads with MiXCR anew, one entry per CDR3 protein. Of roughly 340,000 distinct CDR3 sequences listed, 28% were seen once; the top ten hold about 6%. The sequencing sample was made of PBMCs. These receptors came from a woman between 18 and 49 years old in good health.

This clonotype was counted only a few times. The V and J genes are TRBV6-6 and TRBJ2-2, with D uncertain. This CDR3 is built from 16 residues. CDR1 and CDR2 (germline): MNHNY, SVGAGI (reference sequence). Trimming took off 0 bases at V and 1 base at J, with 9 bases between the two ends. The CDR3 DNA reads as TGTGCCAGCAGTTACTCGGCGGTCCTGAACACCGGGGAGCTGTTTTTT. This encodes CASSYSAVLNTGELFF.

This clonotype appeared many times. The chain is built from TRBV7-9 and TRBJ2-3, with D perhaps being TRBD1 or TRBD2 (5 bases each). V was shortened by 5 bases and J by 2 bases, with 17 bases between the two germline ends. The CDR3 has 16 amino acids. Germline CDR1 SEHNR, CDR2 FQNEAQ (reference sequence). As DNA, the CDR3 is TGTGCCAGCAGCAAGGTATGGACTGGGACCACAGATACGCAGTATTTT. The encoded protein is CASSKVWTGTTDTQYF. The whole variable domain, filled in from reference TRBV7-9 and TRBJ2-3, reads DTGVSQNPRHKITKRGQNVTFRCDPISEHNRLYWYRQTLGQGPEFLTYFQNEAQLEKSRLLSDRFSAERPKGSFSTLEIQRTEQGDSAMYLCASSKVWTGTTDTQYFGPGTRLTVL.

This chain uses TRBV18 with TRBJ1-4; D is possibly TRBD1 (5 bases). V was shortened by 3 bases and J by 6 bases, with 8 bases between the two germline ends. The CDR3 spans 13 residues. CDR1 and CDR2 (germline): KGHSH, LQKENI. CDR3 residues: CASSPDRYEKLFF. The CDR3 nucleotides read TGTGCCAGCTCACCTGACAGATATGAAAAACTGTTTTTT.

As to this clonotype: Mismatch with germline at one junction end may stem from a read error. The rearrangement joins TRBV6-6 to TRBJ2-1; D is ambiguous. The CDR3 consists of 13 residues. Germline V gene data show CDR1 as MNHNY and CDR2 as SVGAGI (reference sequence). The CDR3 region is CASSYVSGNEQFF. DNA of the CDR3: TGCGCCAGCAGTTATGTGTCTGGGAATGAGCAGTTCTTC.

This clonotype was counted between two and nine times. This chain connects TRBV4-3 to TRBJ2-3, with D hard to call. CDR1 and CDR2 (germline): LGHNA, YSLEER. The CDR3 length is 13 residues. V was pared by 4 bases and J by 6 bases, with 11 bases between. Written as DNA, the CDR3 is TGCGCCAGCAGCCGCCGCGTTGGGGATACGCAGTATTTT. Its translation is CASSRRVGDTQYF.

This clonotype was seen a handful of times. The rearrangement links TRBV11-2 to TRBJ1-5; D not certain. Trimming took 1 base from V and 5 from J, leaving 6 bases between them. Per the germline V gene, CDR1 is SGHAT and CDR2 is FQNNGV. The CDR3 consists of 13 residues. Here the CDR3 reads CASSLARHQPQHF. The CDR3 bases are TGTGCCAGCAGCTTAGCCCGCCATCAGCCCCAGCATTTT.

The chain joins TRBV7-9 to TRBJ1-3; 10 nucleotides agree with TRBD1. CDR1 is SEHNR, CDR2 FQNEAQ, per germline (reference sequence). V lost 3 bases to trimming and J lost 0 bases; unmatched junction nucleotides: 8. This CDR3 is 18 amino acids long. The CDR3 nucleotides are TGTGCCAGCAGCTTCGACCGGGACAGGGGACCCTCTGGAAACACCATATATTTT. Translation: CASSFDRDRGPSGNTIYF.

This clonotype was observed a few times. The rearrangement uses TRBV10-3 and TRBJ1-1; perhaps TRBD1 as D (5 bases). In germline, CDR1 is ENHRY, CDR2 SYGVKD. This CDR3 spans 16 amino acids. Between the trimmed V and J ends, which lost 3 bases and 4 bases, there was a span of 18 bases. CDR3: CAISDGGAARSTEAFF. Here the CDR3 DNA reads TGTGCCATCAGTGACGGAGGGGCGGCTCGTAGCACTGAAGCTTTCTTT.

This clonotype has a single count. The rearrangement links TRBV7-9 to TRBJ1-1, with D perhaps matching TRBD1 (6 bases). Germline V gene lookup returns CDR1 SEHNR and CDR2 FQNEAQ (reference sequence). V shed 6 bases and J shed 0 bases, with 14 bases lying between them. The CDR3 spans 15 residues. The DNA of the CDR3 is TGTGCCAGCAGGGGGGAGACAGGTCTGAACACTGAAGCTTTCTTT. This sequence encodes CASRGETGLNTEAFF. Drawing the rest from reference TRBV7-9 and TRBJ1-1, the complete variable domain is DTGVSQNPRHKITKRGQNVTFRCDPISEHNRLYWYRQTLGQGPEFLTYFQNEAQLEKSRLLSDRFSAERPKGSFSTLEIQRTEQGDSAMYLCASRGETGLNTEAFFGQGTRLTVV.

J is TRBJ2-2 and V is TRBV3-1; D is unresolved. Per the germline V gene, CDR1 is LGHDT and CDR2 is YNNKEL (reference sequence). The CDR3 contains 15 residues. V gave up 3 bases and J gave up 6 bases, with 14 bases separating them. The CDR3 DNA reads TGTGCCAGCAGCCAGAGGACCATCGGCGCCGGGGAGCTGTTTTTT. Its translation: CASSQRTIGAGELFF.

This clonotype was counted only a few times. The genes are TRBV27 and TRBJ1-5; tentatively, D is TRBD1 (5 bases). The length of the CDR3 is 14 residues. V gave up 6 bases and J gave up 4 bases, with 13 bases separating them. CDR1 MNHEY and CDR2 SMNVEV come from the germline V gene (reference sequence). The CDR3, as DNA: TGTGCCAGCAGGACGGGTTGGGGGAATCAGCCCCAGCATTTT. This translates into CASRTGWGNQPQHF.

This clonotype was seen a few times. The rearrangement uses TRBV5-1 and TRBJ1-1; a possible D gene is TRBD1 (5 bases). The CDR3 has 18 amino acids. Germline V CDR1 and CDR2: SGHRS, YFSETQ. The V end was cut by 4 bases, the J end by 3 bases, with 25 bases between. In DNA, the CDR3 is TGCGCCAGCAGCCCACCCCGCGGGGCAGAAACCCTTTACACTGAAGCTTTCTTT. Encoded protein: CASSPPRGAETLYTEAFF.

V is TRBV5-6 and J is TRBJ2-1; 7 bases agree with TRBD2. The CDR3 spans 12 residues. CDR1 is SGHDT, CDR2 YYEEEE, per germline. V was clipped by 3 bases and J by 7 bases; unmatched bases: 1. CDR3 loop: CASSWRENEQFF. CDR3 DNA: TGTGCCAGCAGCTGGCGGGAGAATGAGCAGTTCTTC.

As for this clonotype: This may be a read error, as it is one base from a much larger clone. The rearrangement uses TRBV29-1 and TRBJ1-2; 7 bases map to TRBD1. Looked up from germline, CDR1 is SQVTM and CDR2 is ANQGSEA. The CDR3 is made up of 16 amino acids. The CDR3, as DNA: TGCAGCGTTGAACCACAGGGGATCGAGTCTAACTATGGCTACGCCTTC. Translating it yields CSVEPQGIESNYGYAF.

This clonotype was observed a handful of times. The rearrangement links TRBV11-3 to TRBJ1-1, with no clear D. This CDR3 spans 12 amino acids. CDR1 and CDR2 from the germline V gene are SGHNT and YENEEA. The germline V and J ends were trimmed by 3 bases and 6 bases, with 8 bases remaining between them. The CDR3 coding sequence is TGTGCCAGCAGCTTTCTGGAAGCTGAAGCTTTCTTT. Translating it yields CASSFLEAEAFF.

J is TRBJ1-1 and V is TRBV4-2; D may be TRBD1 (5 bases). V was pared by 0 bases and J by 2 bases, with 13 bases between. The V gene's germline CDR1 is LGHNA and CDR2 YNFKEQ. The CDR3 totals 16 residues. The CDR3 spells CASSQDRTGPNTEAFF. CDR3 coding DNA: TGTGCCAGCAGCCAAGACCGCACAGGCCCCAACACTGAAGCTTTCTTT.

The chain combines TRBV27 with TRBJ2-7, with a possible D match to TRBD1 (5 bases). The V end was cut by 3 bases, the J end by 7 bases, with 13 bases between. The CDR3 covers 13 residues. Germline-derived CDR1 and CDR2 are MNHEY and SMNVEV (reference sequence). CDR3 in amino acids: CASSLGLHREQYF. CDR3 sequence (DNA): TGTGCCAGCAGTTTGGGTCTCCACAGGGAGCAGTACTTC.

This sequence joins TRBV7-9 and TRBJ1-1, with D tentatively TRBD1 (5 bases). This CDR3 is built from 12 residues. Trimming shortened V by 7 bases and J by 6 bases, and 12 bases separated the two germline ends. In germline, CDR1 is SEHNR, CDR2 FQNEAQ (reference sequence). In DNA form, the CDR3 reads TGTGCCAGCACCACCGGGGGATCTGAAGCTTTCTTT. Its translation is CASTTGGSEAFF. The full variable domain, rest sourced from reference TRBV7-9 and TRBJ1-1, is DTGVSQNPRHKITKRGQNVTFRCDPISEHNRLYWYRQTLGQGPEFLTYFQNEAQLEKSRLLSDRFSAERPKGSFSTLEIQRTEQGDSAMYLCASTTGGSEAFFGQGTRLTVV.

Only a few counts were recorded for this clonotype. This sequence joins TRBV20-1 and TRBJ1-5; TRBD1 might be the D (5 bases). The CDR3 has 14 residues. Per germline, CDR1 DFQATT and CDR2 SNEGSKA (reference sequence). V was trimmed by 3 bases and J by 2 bases, leaving 11 bases between them. For the CDR3, the DNA is TGCAGTGCTAGGGGGGGTTGGGGCAATCAGCCCCAGCATTTT. It is translated as CSARGGWGNQPQHF.

This clonotype was seen only a few times. V usage is TRBV6-6 and J usage is TRBJ2-2; 9 bases map to TRBD2. Per germline, CDR1 MNHNY and CDR2 SVGAGI (reference sequence). The CDR3 runs 18 residues. The ends lost 2 bases at V and 3 bases at J; junction bases unmatched: 10. This CDR3 is CASSYPLAGDSYTGELFF. DNA of the CDR3: TGTGCCAGCAGTTACCCTTTAGCGGGGGACTCCTACACCGGGGAGCTGTTTTTT.

V gene TRBV5-1 combines with J gene TRBJ2-3, with 10 bases matching TRBD2. CDR3 length: 16 residues. Unmatched junction bases numbered 9, after V lost 5 bases and J lost 3 bases. The germline V gene encodes CDR1 SGHRS and CDR2 YFSETQ. CDR3: CASRDGGLAQTDTQYF. The CDR3 nucleotides read TGCGCCAGCAGAGACGGGGGACTAGCGCAGACAGATACGCAGTATTTT.

The count of this clonotype is one. V usage is TRBV13 and J usage is TRBJ2-7, with a possible D match to TRBD2 (6 bases). The CDR3 runs 12 residues. CDR1 PRHDT and CDR2 FYEKMQ come from the germline V gene (reference sequence). Trimming pared 3 bases from V and 10 bases from J, leaving 13 bases between. The CDR3 spells CASSFAGSGQYF. The DNA for the CDR3 is TGTGCCAGCAGCTTTGCGGGGTCCGGTCAGTACTTC.

The genes are TRBV6-2 or TRBV6-3 and TRBJ2-3; unclear D gene. Germline V CDR1 and CDR2: MNHEY, SVGEGT. Trimming pared 8 bases from V and 0 bases from J, leaving 12 bases between. CDR3 size: 14 residues. The CDR3 loop is CASRRRISTDTQYF. The CDR3 coding sequence is TGTGCCAGCCGACGCAGAATCAGCACAGATACGCAGTATTTT.

The chain has TRBV20-1 and TRBJ2-1; D uncertain. The germline V gene encodes CDR1 DFQATT and CDR2 SNEGSKA (reference sequence). V gave up 2 bases and J gave up 5 bases, with 10 bases separating them. The CDR3 sequence is 13 residues long. The CDR3 region is CSARSYRNNEQFF. In DNA form, the CDR3 reads TGCAGTGCTAGAAGTTACCGTAACAATGAGCAGTTCTTC.

This clonotype appeared a few times. J is TRBJ1-5 and V is TRBV12-3 or TRBV12-4, with D perhaps TRBD1 (5 bases). V dropped 6 bases and J dropped 7 bases, with 10 bases sitting between them. The CDR3 consists of 12 residues. In DNA form, the CDR3 reads TGTGCCAGCAGGGGGGAATCCCAGCCCCAGCATTTT. Its translation is CASRGESQPQHF.